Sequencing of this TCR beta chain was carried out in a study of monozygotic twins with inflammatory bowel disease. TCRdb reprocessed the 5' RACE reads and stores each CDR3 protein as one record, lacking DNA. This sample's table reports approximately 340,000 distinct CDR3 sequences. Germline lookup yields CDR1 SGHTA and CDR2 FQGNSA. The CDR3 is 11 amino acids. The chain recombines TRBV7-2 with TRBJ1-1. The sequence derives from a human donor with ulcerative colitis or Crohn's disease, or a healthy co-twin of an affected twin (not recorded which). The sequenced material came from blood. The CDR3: CASGAAEKAFF.